A selection of T cell receptor beta chains follows, all from one sample in a study of blood T cell repertoires in COVID-19. Libraries were prepared by immunoSEQ multiplex PCR; TCRdb keeps only in-frame clonotypes and omits some of them. The sample contains 95,000 to 150,000 clones, 80% to 90% of which appear only once. What was sequenced was peripheral blood. These receptors were taken from a man aged 40-55 years with acute or convalescent COVID-19. Each CDR3 is given with its conserved first and last residue. D genes are given only for firm matches. Clone size is shown for a subset of rows, as once, few, many or a class of expanded clone.

TRBD1	TRBV10-3	TRBJ1-1	.	TGTGCCATCAGTGAGCTGGGACAGGGATATATGTACACTGAAGCTTTCTTT	CAISELGQGYMYTEAFF
TRBD2	TRBV30	TRBJ2-7	.	TGTGCCTGGACTAGCGGGGAAAACTACGAGCAGTACTTC	CAWTSGENYEQYF
TRBD1	TRBV7-2	TRBJ2-7	.	TGTGCCAGCAGCTCGGGACAGGGTTACTACGAGCAGTACTTC	CASSSGQGYYEQYF
TRBD1	TRBV4-1	TRBJ1-6	.	TGCGCCAGCAGCCTTATGGGACAGGGGGCAGGGTCCTATAATTCACCCCTCCACTTT	CASSLMGQGAGSYNSPLHF
.	TRBV5-1	TRBJ2-7	.	TGCGCCAGCAGCTTTGGTCCGTCCGGTAGTGACGAGCAGTACTTC	CASSFGPSGSDEQYF
.	TRBV6-5	TRBJ2-7	.	TGTGCCAGCAGTCGACAGGAGACCTACGAGCAGTACTTC	CASSRQETYEQYF
.	TRBV30	TRBJ1-1	.	TGTGCCTGGGAGCGGATGATGAACACTGAAGCTTTCTTT	CAWERMMNTEAFF
.	TRBV29-1	TRBJ2-2	.	TGCAGCGGGCTAGGACTGGGGAACACCGGGGAGCTGTTTTTT	CSGLGLGNTGELFF
TRBD1	TRBV7-8	TRBJ2-7	.	TGTGCCAGCAGTCCTGAACTCGGGACAGGGAGGAAGACCCGCTCATTC	CASSPELGTGRKTRSF
TRBD1	TRBV5-1	TRBJ2-7	.	TGCGCCAGCAGCTGGACCGGGACAGGGCACTCCTACGAGCAGTACTTC	CASSWTGTGHSYEQYF
.	TRBV7-3	TRBJ1-1	once	TGTGCCAGCAGCTCGCGGGGGAACACTGAAGCTTTCTTT	CASSSRGNTEAFF
.	TRBV5-6	TRBJ1-1	once	TGTGCCAGCAGCTGGGCGGGGACCGCAAGTATGAACACTGAAGCTTTCTTT	CASSWAGTASMNTEAFF
.	TRBV11-3	TRBJ2-3	.	TGTGCCAGCAGCTTAGAGGGGAGTAGTGGCACAGATACGCAGTATTTT	CASSLEGSSGTDTQYF
.	TRBV19	TRBJ1-5	.	TGTGCCAGCACAGGGTCGGGCAATCAGCCCCAGCATTTT	CASTGSGNQPQHF
TRBD1	TRBV14	TRBJ2-1	.	TGTGCCAGCAGCCACCGCCCCGGGACAGCCTACAATGAGCAGTTCTTC	CASSHRPGTAYNEQFF
.	TRBV7-8	TRBJ2-2	.	TGTGCCAGCAGGCGGGCTAGCACAAACACCGGGGAGCTGTTTTTT	CASRRASTNTGELFF
.	TRBV10-2	TRBJ2-7	.	TGCGCCAGCAGTGAGTCGGCTAGCGTTGCCTACGAGCAGTACTTC	CASSESASVAYEQYF
.	TRBV30	TRBJ2-7	few	TGTGCCTGGAGTGCCCCTAGGCGCGAGCAGTACTTC	CAWSAPRREQYF
TRBD1	TRBV19	TRBJ2-1	once	TGTGCCAGTAGTATTGGTGAGACAGGGGGAAGAAATGAGCAGTTCTTC	CASSIGETGGRNEQFF
.	TRBV18	TRBJ1-4	.	TGTGCCAGCTCACCACAAGCGGGAACTAATGAAAAACTGTTTTTT	CASSPQAGTNEKLFF
TRBD1	TRBV18	TRBJ1-6	few	TGTGCCAGCTCACCGGATGGGACAGGTTTAACACCCCTCCACTTT	CASSPDGTGLTPLHF
.	TRBV30	TRBJ1-6	.	TGTGCCTGGAAGGAGGGATATAATTCACCCCTCCACTTT	CAWKEGYNSPLHF
.	TRBV7-6	TRBJ2-1	.	TGTGCCAGCAGCTTACAGGGGTCAGGCGATGAGCAGTTCTTC	CASSLQGSGDEQFF
.	TRBV14	TRBJ2-3	.	TGTGCCAGCAGCCAAGAGACTATCCTTTCGGCCACAGATACGCAGTATTTT	CASSQETILSATDTQYF
.	TRBV6-6	TRBJ1-2	.	TGTGCCAGCAGTCCTGGGAGGGGGGATGGCTACACCTTC	CASSPGRGDGYTF
TRBD2	TRBV3-1/TRBV3-2	TRBJ2-1	.	TGTGCCAGCAGCCAGGACTTCACTAGCGGGAGAGACAATGAGCAGTTCTTC	CASSQDFTSGRDNEQFF
.	TRBV4-1	TRBJ1-5	.	TGCGCCAGCAGCCAAGAAGGGGGGGTACAATCCAATCAGCCCCAGCATTTT	CASSQEGGVQSNQPQHF
.	TRBV5-5	TRBJ1-5	.	TGTGCCAGCAGCTTAGGGGGGGGAGGCTCGCCCCAGCATTTT	CASSLGGGGSPQHF
TRBD1	TRBV7-8	TRBJ1-1	.	TGTGCCAGCAGCAAGCGCCACCCCGGGACAGGGGGCACTGAAGCTTTCTTT	CASSKRHPGTGGTEAFF
.	TRBV5-4	TRBJ2-7	few	TGTGCCAGCAGTAAGAGCCCCGGGACTCCTGTCGGGTACGAGCAGTACTTC	CASSKSPGTPVGYEQYF
.	TRBV9	TRBJ1-2	.	TGTGCCAGCAGCCGTGCAGGGATTGACGGCTATGGCTACACCTTC	CASSRAGIDGYGYTF
.	TRBV3-1/TRBV3-2	TRBJ1-2	.	TGTGCCAGCAGCCAGGGGCCATACTATGGCTACACCTTC	CASSQGPYYGYTF
.	TRBV30	TRBJ1-1	.	TGTGCCTGGAGTGTACAACAGCCGAACACTGAAGCTTTCTTT	CAWSVQQPNTEAFF
.	TRBV2	TRBJ1-1	.	TGTGCCAGCAGTGAGGGGCCTCGCCCGGTGAACACTGAAGCTTTCTTT	CASSEGPRPVNTEAFF
.	TRBV6-1	TRBJ1-5	.	TGTGCCAGCAGTGAACCAGGGGATCAGCCCCAGCATTTT	CASSEPGDQPQHF
.	TRBV27	TRBJ1-2	.	TGTGCCAGCAGTTTAGCCCGGAACTATGGCTACACCTTC	CASSLARNYGYTF
.	TRBV2	TRBJ1-1	.	TGTGCCAGCAGTGAAGCGCAAGGGGTCGGCACTGAAGCTTTCTTT	CASSEAQGVGTEAFF